This T cell receptor beta chain stems from a study of T cell repertoires in cytomegalovirus infection. Study-wide context: Both CMV infection and a matching HLA type were indicated by public TCR beta signatures. Overall study results and limits: Ex vivo responses were dominated by HLA-C-restricted CMV-specific TCR beta clonotypes. Individuals carrying CMV plus the relevant HLA were identified by cumulative frequency of public TCR beta families.

J was trimmed by 5 bases and V by 5 bases; bases with no gene match: 6. This CDR3 spans 15 amino acids. Germline lookup yields CDR1 SGHTA and CDR2 FQGNSA. TCRdb redid the calling of the reads with MiXCR, one entry per CDR3 protein. The data hold around 630,000 distinct CDR3 sequences, with 20% to 25% observed a single time. This clonotype was recorded at least ten times. What it binds is not known. Sequenced: CD8+ T cells from PBMCs. V usage is TRBV7-2 and J usage is TRBJ2-5; 12 bases fit TRBD1. The source of this sequence is a human donor in good health (CMV status not recorded). Some clones in this sample may be carry-over from other donors' samples. CDR3 residues: CASSPGTGGWETQYF. The CDR3 DNA is TGTGCCAGCAGCCCCGGGACAGGGGGCTGGGAGACCCAGTACTTC.